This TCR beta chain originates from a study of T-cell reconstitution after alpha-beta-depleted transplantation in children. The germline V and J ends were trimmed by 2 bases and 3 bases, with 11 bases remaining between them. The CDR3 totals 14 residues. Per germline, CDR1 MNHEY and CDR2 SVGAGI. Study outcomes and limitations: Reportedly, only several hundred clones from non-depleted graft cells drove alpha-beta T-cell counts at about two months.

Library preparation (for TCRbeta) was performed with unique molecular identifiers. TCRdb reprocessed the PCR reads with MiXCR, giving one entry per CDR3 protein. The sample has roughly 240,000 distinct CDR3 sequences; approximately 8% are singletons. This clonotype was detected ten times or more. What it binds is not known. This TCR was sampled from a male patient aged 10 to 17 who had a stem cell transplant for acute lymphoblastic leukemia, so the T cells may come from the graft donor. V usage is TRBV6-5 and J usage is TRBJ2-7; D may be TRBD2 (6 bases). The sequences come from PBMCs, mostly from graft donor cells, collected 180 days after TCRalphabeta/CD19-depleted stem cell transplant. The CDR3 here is CASSYGGGLYEQYF. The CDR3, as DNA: TGTGCCAGCAGTTACGGGGGAGGACTCTACGAGCAGTACTTC.